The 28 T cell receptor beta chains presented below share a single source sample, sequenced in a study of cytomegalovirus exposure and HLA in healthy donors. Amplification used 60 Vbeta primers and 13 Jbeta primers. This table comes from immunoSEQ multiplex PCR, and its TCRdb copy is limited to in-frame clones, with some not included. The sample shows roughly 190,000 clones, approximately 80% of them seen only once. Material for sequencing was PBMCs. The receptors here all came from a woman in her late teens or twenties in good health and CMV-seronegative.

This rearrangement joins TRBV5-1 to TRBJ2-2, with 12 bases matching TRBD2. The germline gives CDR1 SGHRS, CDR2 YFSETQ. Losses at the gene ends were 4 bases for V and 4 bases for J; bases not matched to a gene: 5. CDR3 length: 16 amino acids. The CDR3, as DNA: TGCGCCAGCAGCCGGACTAGCGGGATCGTCACCGGGGAGCTGTTTTTT. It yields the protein CASSRTSGIVTGELFF.

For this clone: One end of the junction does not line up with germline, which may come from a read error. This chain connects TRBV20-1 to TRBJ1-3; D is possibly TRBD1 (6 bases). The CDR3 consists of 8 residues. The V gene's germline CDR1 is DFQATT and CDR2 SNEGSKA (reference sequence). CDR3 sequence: CSAGGGNF. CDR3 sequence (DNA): TGCAGTGCGGGGGGGGGCAATTTT.

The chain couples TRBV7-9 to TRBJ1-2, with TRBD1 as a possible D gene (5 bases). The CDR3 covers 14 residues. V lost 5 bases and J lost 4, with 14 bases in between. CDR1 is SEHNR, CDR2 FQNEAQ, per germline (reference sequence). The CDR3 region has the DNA TGTGCCAGCAGCGTCCGATCAAGGGGCTATGGCTACACCTTC. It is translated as CASSVRSRGYGYTF.

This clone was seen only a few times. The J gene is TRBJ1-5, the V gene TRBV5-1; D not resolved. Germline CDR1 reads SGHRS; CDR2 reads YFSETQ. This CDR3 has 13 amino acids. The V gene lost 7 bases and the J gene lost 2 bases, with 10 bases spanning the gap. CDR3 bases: TGCGCCAGCCTCGCGTTATGCAATCAGCCCCAGCATTTT. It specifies CASLALCNQPQHF.

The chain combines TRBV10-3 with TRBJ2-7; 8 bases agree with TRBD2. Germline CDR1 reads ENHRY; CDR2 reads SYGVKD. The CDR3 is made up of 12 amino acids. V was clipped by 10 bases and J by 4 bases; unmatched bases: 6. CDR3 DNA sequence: TGTGCCACACGGGGGGGTACGTACGAGCAGTACGTC. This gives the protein CATRGGTYEQYV.

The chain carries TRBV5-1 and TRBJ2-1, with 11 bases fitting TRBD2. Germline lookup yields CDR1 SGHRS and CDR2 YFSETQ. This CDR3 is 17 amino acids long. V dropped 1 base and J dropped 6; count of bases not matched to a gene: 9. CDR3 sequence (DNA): TGCGCCAGCAGCTTGTACATAGCGGGAGGGCCTGTCAATGAGCAGTTCTTC. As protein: CASSLYIAGGPVNEQFF.

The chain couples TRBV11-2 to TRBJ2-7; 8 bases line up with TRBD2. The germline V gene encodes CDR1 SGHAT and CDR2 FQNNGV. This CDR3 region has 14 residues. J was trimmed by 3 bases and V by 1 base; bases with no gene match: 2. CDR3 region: CASSLGSGSYEQYF. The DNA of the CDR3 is TGTGCCAGCAGCTTAGGGAGCGGGAGCTACGAGCAGTACTTC.

This CDR3 is CASSGGTSGSLFF. CDR3 coding DNA: TGTGCCAGCAGCGGGGGGACTAGCGGGAGTTTGTTCTTC. The V and J genes are TRBV5-4 and TRBJ2-1; 14 nucleotides align to TRBD2. The germline V gene encodes CDR1 SGHNT and CDR2 YYREEE (reference sequence). The J segment lost 15 bases and the V segment lost 4 bases, leaving 6 bases of the junction unmatched. This CDR3 has 13 amino acids. Full variable domain (missing parts from reference TRBV5-4 and TRBJ2-1): ETGVTQSPTHLIKTRGQQVTLRCSSQSGHNTVSWYQQALGQGPQFIFQYYREEENGRGNFPPRFSGLQFPNYSSELNVNALELDDSALYLCASSGGTSGSLFFGPGTRLTVL.

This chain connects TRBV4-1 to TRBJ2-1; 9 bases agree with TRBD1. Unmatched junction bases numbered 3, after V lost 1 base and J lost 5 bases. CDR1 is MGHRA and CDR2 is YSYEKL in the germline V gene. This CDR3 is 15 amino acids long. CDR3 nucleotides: TGCGCCAGCAGCCAAGGACAGGGGGGGAACAATGAGCAGTTCTTC. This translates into CASSQGQGGNNEQFF.

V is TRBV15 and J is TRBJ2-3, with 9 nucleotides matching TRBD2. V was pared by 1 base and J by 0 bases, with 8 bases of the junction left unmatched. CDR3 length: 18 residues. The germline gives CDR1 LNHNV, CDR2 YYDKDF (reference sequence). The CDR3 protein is CATSRVAGGLFSTDTQYF. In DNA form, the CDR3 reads TGTGCCACCAGCAGAGTGGCGGGAGGGTTATTTAGCACAGATACGCAGTATTTT.

The CDR3 nucleotides read TGTGCCAGCAGTTTAAATCCGGTCTCCTACGAGCAGTACTTC. Protein product: CASSLNPVSYEQYF. The chain combines TRBV27 with TRBJ2-7, with D unresolved. V lost 2 bases to trimming and J lost 0 bases, with 8 bases between them. CDR1 MNHEY and CDR2 SMNVEV come from the germline V gene (reference sequence). The CDR3 contains 14 residues.

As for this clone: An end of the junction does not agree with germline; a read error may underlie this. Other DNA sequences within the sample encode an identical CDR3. The CDR3 coding sequence is TGCAGCGTTGGCGGGGACAGGGAGGGTTACGAGCAGTATTTC. Its translation is CSVGGDREGYEQYF. This chain links TRBV29-1 with TRBJ2-7; 9 positions agree with TRBD1. The CDR3 consists of 14 residues. Germline CDR1 SQVTM, CDR2 ANQGSEA.

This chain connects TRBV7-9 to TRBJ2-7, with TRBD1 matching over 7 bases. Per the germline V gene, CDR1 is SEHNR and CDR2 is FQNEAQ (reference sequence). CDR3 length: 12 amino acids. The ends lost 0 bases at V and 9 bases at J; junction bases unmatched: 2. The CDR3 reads CASSLATGRQYF. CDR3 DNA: TGTGCCAGCAGCTTAGCGACAGGGCGGCAGTACTTC.

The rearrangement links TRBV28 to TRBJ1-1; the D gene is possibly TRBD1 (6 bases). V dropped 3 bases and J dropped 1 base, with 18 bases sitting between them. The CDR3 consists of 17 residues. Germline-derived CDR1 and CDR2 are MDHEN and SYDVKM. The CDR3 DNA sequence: TGTGCCAGCAGTTTGTCGCATCTAATGGGGGCGAACACTGAAGCTTTCTTT. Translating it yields CASSLSHLMGANTEAFF.

As DNA, the CDR3 is TGTGCCAGCAGTGAGGGGACTAGTGGGGAGACCCAGTACTTC. Translation gives CASSEGTSGETQYF. The V gene is TRBV6-1, the J gene TRBJ2-5; 8 nucleotides align to TRBD2. V shed 3 bases, J shed 5 bases, and the junction held 5 bases outside the gene matches. Germline lookup yields CDR1 MNHNS and CDR2 SASEGT. The CDR3 is 14 residues long.

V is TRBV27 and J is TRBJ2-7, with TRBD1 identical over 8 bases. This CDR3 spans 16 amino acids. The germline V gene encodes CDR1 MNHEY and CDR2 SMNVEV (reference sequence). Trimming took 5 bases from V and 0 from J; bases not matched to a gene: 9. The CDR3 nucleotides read TGTGCCAGCAGTGTAAACCGGGACAGGAGCTCCTACGAGCAGTACTTC. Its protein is CASSVNRDRSSYEQYF.

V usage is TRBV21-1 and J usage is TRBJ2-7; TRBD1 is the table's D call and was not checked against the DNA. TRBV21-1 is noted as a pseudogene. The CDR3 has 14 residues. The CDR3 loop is CASSKVYRYYEQYF. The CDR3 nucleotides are TGTGCCAGCAGCAAAGTGTACAGGTACTACGAGCAGTACTTC.

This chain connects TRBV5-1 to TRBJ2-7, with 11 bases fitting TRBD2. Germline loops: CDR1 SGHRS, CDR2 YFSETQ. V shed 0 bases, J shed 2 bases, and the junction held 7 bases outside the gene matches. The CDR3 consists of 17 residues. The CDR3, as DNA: TGCGCCAGCAGCTTGGGCCCCACTAGCGGGAGACCCTACGAGCAGTACTTC. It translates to CASSLGPTSGRPYEQYF.

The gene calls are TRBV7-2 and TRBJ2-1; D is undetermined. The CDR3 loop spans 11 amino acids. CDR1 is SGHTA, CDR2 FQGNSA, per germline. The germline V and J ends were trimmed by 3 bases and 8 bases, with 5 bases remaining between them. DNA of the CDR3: TGTGCCAGCAGCTTCTTCGATGAGCAGTTCTTC. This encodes CASSFFDEQFF.

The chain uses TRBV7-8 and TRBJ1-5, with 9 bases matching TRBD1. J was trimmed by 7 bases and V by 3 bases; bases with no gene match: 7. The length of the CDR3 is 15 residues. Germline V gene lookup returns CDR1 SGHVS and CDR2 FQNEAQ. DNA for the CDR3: TGTGCCAGCAGCTTCACAGGGGGCTACTACCAGCCCCAGCATTTT. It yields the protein CASSFTGGYYQPQHF.

CDR3 sequence reads: CASGLLGRTAGQGLLPFDYEQYV. CDR3 nucleotides: TGTGCTAGTGGTTTGCTTGGTAGGACGGCTGGGCAGGGACTTCTGCCGTTCGACTACGAGCAGTACGTC. This sequence joins TRBV12-5 and TRBJ2-7; D may be TRBD2 (6 bases). CDR3 length: 23 residues. Deletions cut 2 bases from V and 3 bases from J, with 38 bases between. CDR1 and CDR2 (germline): LGHNT, FRNRAP.

The CDR3 region is CSVEAQPPSSGRFRYNEQFF. The CDR3 DNA reads TGCAGCGTTGAAGCTCAACCCCCATCTAGCGGGAGATTTCGATACAATGAGCAGTTCTTC. The chain recombines TRBV29-1 with TRBJ2-1; TRBD2 matches 10 bases. V shed 1 base, J shed 4 bases, and the junction held 19 bases outside the gene matches. CDR3 length: 20 residues. CDR1 and CDR2 from the germline V gene are SQVTM and ANQGSEA.

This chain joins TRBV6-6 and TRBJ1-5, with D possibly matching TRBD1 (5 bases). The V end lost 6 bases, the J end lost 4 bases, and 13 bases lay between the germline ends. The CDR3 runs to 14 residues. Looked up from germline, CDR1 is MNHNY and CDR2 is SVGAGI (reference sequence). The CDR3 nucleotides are TGTGCCAGCAGCACTGGGACTGGGAATCAGCCCCAGCATTTT. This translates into CASSTGTGNQPQHF.

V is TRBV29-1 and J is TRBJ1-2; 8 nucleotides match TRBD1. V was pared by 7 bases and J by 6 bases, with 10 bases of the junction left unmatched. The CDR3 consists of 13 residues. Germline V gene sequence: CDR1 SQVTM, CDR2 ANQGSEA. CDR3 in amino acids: CSATGGAGDGYTF. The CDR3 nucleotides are TGCAGCGCAACAGGGGGGGCCGGCGATGGCTACACCTTC.

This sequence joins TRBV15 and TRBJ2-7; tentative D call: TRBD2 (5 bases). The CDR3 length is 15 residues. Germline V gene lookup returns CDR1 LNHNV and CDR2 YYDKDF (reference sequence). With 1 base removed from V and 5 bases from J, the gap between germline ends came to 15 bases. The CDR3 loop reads CATSRVLSGSDEQYF. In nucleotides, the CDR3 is TGTGCCACCAGCAGAGTGCTCAGCGGATCGGACGAGCAGTACTTC.

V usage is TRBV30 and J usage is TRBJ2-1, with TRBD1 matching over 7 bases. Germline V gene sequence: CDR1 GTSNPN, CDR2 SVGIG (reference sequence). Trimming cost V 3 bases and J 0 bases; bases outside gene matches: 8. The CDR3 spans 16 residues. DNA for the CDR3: TGTGCCTGGAGACTTGACAGGGATTTCTCCTACAATGAGCAGTTCTTC. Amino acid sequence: CAWRLDRDFSYNEQFF.

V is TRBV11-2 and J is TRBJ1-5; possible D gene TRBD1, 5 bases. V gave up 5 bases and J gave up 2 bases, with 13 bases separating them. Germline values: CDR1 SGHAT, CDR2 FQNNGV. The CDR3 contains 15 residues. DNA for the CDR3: TGTGCCAGCAGCCCTCCGGGGGTTGGCAATCAGCCCCAGCATTTT. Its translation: CASSPPGVGNQPQHF.

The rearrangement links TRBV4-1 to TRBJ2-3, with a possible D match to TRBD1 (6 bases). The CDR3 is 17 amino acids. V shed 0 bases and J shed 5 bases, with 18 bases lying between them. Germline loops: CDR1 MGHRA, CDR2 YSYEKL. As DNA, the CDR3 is TGCGCCAGCAGCCAAGAACCAGTCGGGCTAGGGGGAGATACGCAGTATTTT. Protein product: CASSQEPVGLGGDTQYF.